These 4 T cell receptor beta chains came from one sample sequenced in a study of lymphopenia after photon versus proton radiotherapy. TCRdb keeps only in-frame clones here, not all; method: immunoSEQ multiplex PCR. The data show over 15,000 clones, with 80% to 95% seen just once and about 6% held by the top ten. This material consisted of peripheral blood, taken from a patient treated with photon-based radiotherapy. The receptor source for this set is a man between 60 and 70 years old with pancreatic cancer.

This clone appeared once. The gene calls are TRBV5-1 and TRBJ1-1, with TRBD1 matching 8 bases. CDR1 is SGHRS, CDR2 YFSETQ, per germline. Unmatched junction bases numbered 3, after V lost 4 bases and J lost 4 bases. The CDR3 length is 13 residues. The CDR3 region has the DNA TGCGCCAGCAGCACTGGACAGGGCACTGAAGCTTTCTTT. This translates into CASSTGQGTEAFF.

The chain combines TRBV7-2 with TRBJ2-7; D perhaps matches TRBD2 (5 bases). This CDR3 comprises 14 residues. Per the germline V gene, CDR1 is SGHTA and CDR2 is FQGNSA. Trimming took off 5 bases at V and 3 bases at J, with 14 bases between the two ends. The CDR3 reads CASSIQSTSYEQYF. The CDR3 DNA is TGTGCCAGCAGCATTCAGTCAACTAGCTACGAGCAGTACTTC.

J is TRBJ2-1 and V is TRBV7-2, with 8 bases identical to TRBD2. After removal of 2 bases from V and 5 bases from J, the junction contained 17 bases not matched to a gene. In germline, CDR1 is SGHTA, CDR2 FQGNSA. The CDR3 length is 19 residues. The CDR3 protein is CASSLSSQVGRGGNNEQFF. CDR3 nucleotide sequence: TGTGCCAGCAGCTTATCCAGTCAGGTTGGTCGGGGGGGAAACAATGAGCAGTTCTTC.

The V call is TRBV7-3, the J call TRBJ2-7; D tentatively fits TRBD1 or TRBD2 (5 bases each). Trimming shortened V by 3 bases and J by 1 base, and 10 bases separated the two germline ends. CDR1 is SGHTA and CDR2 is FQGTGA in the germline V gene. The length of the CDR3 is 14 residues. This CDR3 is CASSLGPWSYEQYF. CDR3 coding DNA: TGTGCCAGCAGCTTGGGACCGTGGTCCTACGAGCAGTACTTC.